The sequence of this TCR beta chain was determined in a study of beta chain features in type 1 diabetes. Expressed TCRB transcripts got sequenced, as all isolated RNA was reverse transcribed. This table comes from immunoSEQ multiplex PCR, and its TCRdb copy is limited to in-frame clones, with some not included. The sample has about 450,000 clones, over 9.5% seen once. This clone was recorded a few times. Other DNA sequences within the sample encode an identical CDR3. The sample comprised naive CD4+ T cells from blood. The TCR sequence derives from a woman between 18 and 29 years old in good health.

The CDR3 loop is CASSPTSTDTQYF. CDR3 nucleotides: TGTGCCAGCTCACCAACAAGCACAGATACGCAGTATTTT. This rearrangement joins TRBV18 to TRBJ2-3; D is unresolved. Trimming took 2 bases from V and 0 from J, leaving 3 bases between them. The germline gives CDR1 KGHSH, CDR2 LQKENI. The CDR3 extends over 13 amino acids.